The 10 T cell receptor beta chains given below trace back to one sample, sequenced in a study of T-cell memory formation after mild COVID-19. A single record per CDR3 protein comes from TCRdb applying MiXCR to the 5' RACE reads. The sample contains about 360,000 distinct CDR3 sequences, roughly 13% of which appear only once. Material for sequencing was PBMCs or a T cell subset sorted from them (not recorded which). These receptors originate from a man aged 18 to 35 who had mild COVID-19 (a few samples of this study predate the infection). Cell type and time point are not known.

The sample holds a few counts of this clonotype. V and J are TRBV20-1 and TRBJ2-1; 10 nucleotides align to TRBD2. Germline CDR1 is DFQATT and CDR2 is SNEGSKA (reference sequence). After removal of 5 bases from V and 5 bases from J, the junction contained 9 bases not matched to a gene. The CDR3 sequence is 15 residues long. The CDR3 DNA reads TGCAGTGCTGCACAAGGTACTAGCGGGGACAATGAGCAGTTCTTC. Amino acid sequence: CSAAQGTSGDNEQFF.

This clonotype was seen only a few times. The chain uses TRBV6-2 or TRBV6-3 and TRBJ2-5; possibly TRBD2 for D (5 bases). The CDR3 runs 14 residues. With 11 bases removed from V and 2 bases from J, the gap between germline ends came to 18 bases. Per the germline V gene, CDR1 is MNHEY and CDR2 is SVGEGT. This CDR3 reads CASYRGSGQETQYF. The CDR3 DNA follows: TGTGCCTCTTACCGAGGGAGCGGACAAGAGACCCAGTACTTC.

In its sample, this clonotype was seen a few times. The V and J genes are TRBV12-3 or TRBV12-4 and TRBJ2-2; TRBD2 agrees at 12 bases. CDR3 length: 16 amino acids. V gave up 6 bases and J gave up 4 bases; unmatched junction bases: 6. CDR3 DNA sequence: TGTGCCAGCAGCCCGACTAGCGGGGGCGCCACCGGGGAGCTGTTTTTT. Its translation is CASSPTSGGATGELFF.

This rearrangement joins TRBV11-2 to TRBJ1-2; the D gene is possibly TRBD1 (5 bases). This CDR3 is 15 amino acids long. Germline V CDR1 and CDR2: SGHAT, FQNNGV. Trimming left V 2 bases short and J 4 bases short, with 14 bases between. CDR3 coding DNA: TGTGCCAGCAGCTTAAGAGGGGACGGCCTCTATGGCTACACCTTC. It specifies CASSLRGDGLYGYTF. Using reference TRBV11-2 and TRBJ1-2 for the parts outside the CDR3, the full variable domain is EAGVAQSPRYKIIEKRQSVAFWCNPISGHATLYWYQQILGQGPKLLIQFQNNGVVDDSQLPKDRFSAERLKGVDSTLKIQPAKLEDSAVYLCASSLRGDGLYGYTFGSGTRLTVV.

This sequence joins TRBV4-2 and TRBJ2-5; 11 bases fit TRBD2. Germline CDR1 is LGHNA and CDR2 is YNFKEQ. The CDR3 extends over 18 amino acids. The trim removed 0 bases at V and 3 bases at J, leaving 9 bases unmatched. CDR3 bases: TGTGCCAGCAGCCAAGATCTAGCGGGGGGCCGAGAAGAAGAGACCCAGTACTTC. It encodes CASSQDLAGGREEETQYF.

This clonotype has only a few counts. The chain combines TRBV3-1 with TRBJ1-1, with TRBD1 matching 8 bases. Germline assignment: CDR1 LGHDT and CDR2 YNNKEL (reference sequence). The V gene end was trimmed by 8 bases and the J gene end by 4 bases; junction bases not matched to a gene: 12. The CDR3 is 15 amino acids. CDR3 sequence: CASSRTGSRGTEAFF. CDR3 in DNA: TGTGCCAGCTCTCGGACAGGGTCTCGCGGCACTGAAGCTTTCTTT.

This clonotype was recorded a few times. The J gene is TRBJ1-2, the V gene TRBV7-9; D remains unclear. Germline V gives CDR1 SEHNR, CDR2 FQNEAQ (reference sequence). Trimming removed 7 bases at V and 6 bases at J, with 12 bases between. CDR3 length equals 12 residues. The CDR3 DNA reads as TGTGCCAGCACTGTTGGAAGGGATGGCTACACCTTC. This gives the protein CASTVGRDGYTF.

The chain couples TRBV5-1 to TRBJ2-7; D gene ambiguous. There are 12 residues in the CDR3. The ends were cut back, 2 bases at V and 5 bases at J, with 8 bases in the middle. The germline V gene has CDR1 SGHRS and CDR2 YFSETQ. The CDR3: CASSFSNDEQYF. For the CDR3, the DNA is TGCGCCAGCAGCTTTAGCAATGACGAGCAGTACTTC.

The chain has TRBV7-8 and TRBJ2-3; D ambiguous. The V end lost 5 bases, the J end lost 3 bases, and 12 bases lay between the germline ends. CDR3 length: 14 amino acids. The germline V gene encodes CDR1 SGHVS and CDR2 FQNEAQ. The CDR3 DNA reads as TGTGCCAGCAGCCCCCGGCGTATTACAGATACGCAGTATTTT. Translating gives CASSPRRITDTQYF.

This clonotype was recorded a few times. The gene calls are TRBV7-9 and TRBJ2-2; no clear D. The CDR3 has 12 amino acids. The ends were cut back, 0 bases at V and 7 bases at J, with 3 bases in the middle. CDR1 and CDR2 from the germline V gene are SEHNR and FQNEAQ (reference sequence). The CDR3: CASSLAHGELFF. The DNA for the CDR3 is TGTGCCAGCAGCTTAGCGCACGGGGAGCTGTTTTTT.